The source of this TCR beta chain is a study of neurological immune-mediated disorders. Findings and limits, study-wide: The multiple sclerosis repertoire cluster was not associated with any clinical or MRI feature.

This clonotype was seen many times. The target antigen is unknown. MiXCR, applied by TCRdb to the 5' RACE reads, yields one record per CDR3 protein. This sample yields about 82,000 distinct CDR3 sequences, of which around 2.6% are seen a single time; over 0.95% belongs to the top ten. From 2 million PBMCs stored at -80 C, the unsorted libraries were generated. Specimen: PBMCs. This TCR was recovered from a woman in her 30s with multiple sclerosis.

The CDR3, as DNA: TGTGCCAGCAGCTTCTTTTCCGCGGGAGTTAATGAGCAGTTCTTC. Amino acid sequence: CASSFFSAGVNEQFF. The chain uses TRBV7-8 and TRBJ2-1; 7 bases are shared with TRBD2. From germline, CDR1 is SGHVS and CDR2 FQNEAQ. This CDR3 region has 15 residues. Trimming removed 3 bases from V and 7 bases from J; junction bases left unmatched: 9.